These T cell receptor beta chains were read from a single sample in a study of shared clonotypes between healthy human individuals. Generated by immunoSEQ multiplex PCR, the TCRdb table keeps only in-frame clones and is missing some. This sample has some 1,100,000 clones, with roughly 74% found just once. Specimen: memory CD4+ T cells from PBMCs. These TCRs come from a man younger than 30 in good health. Some clones in this sample may be carry-over from other donors' samples. CDR3s include the opening cysteine and the closing phenylalanine or tryptophan. The order of the fields is clone size, D gene, V gene, J gene, CDR3 DNA, CDR3 protein. A D gene is named only where the DNA matches it firmly. Expanded clones are given a class, and other clones once, few, many or no size at all.

few,TRBD1,TRBV2,TRBJ2-2,TGTGCCAGCAGTGTAACCGCCCGGACAGGGATCGGTGTCGGGGAGCTGTTTTTT,CASSVTARTGIGVGELFF
few,.,TRBV11-2,TRBJ2-3,TGTGCCAGCAGCTTAGGGCAGGGGGGCGATACGCAGTATTTT,CASSLGQGGDTQYF
once,.,TRBV28,TRBJ1-1,TGTGCCAGCAGCTCCCCAGGGGTAGCTTTCTTT,CASSSPGVAFF
.,TRBD1,TRBV9,TRBJ1-1,TGTGCCAGCAGCGCCCTGGACAGGGGGTTCACTGAAGCTTTCTTT,CASSALDRGFTEAFF
.,.,TRBV5-1,TRBJ1-4,TGCGCCAGCAGCTTTTCGTCAGGGACAAATGAAAAACTGTTTTTT,CASSFSSGTNEKLFF
.,.,TRBV4-1,TRBJ1-2,TGCGCCAGCAGCCAAGAGAGGGGGGGAGGCTATGGCTACACCTTC,CASSQERGGGYGYTF
.,.,TRBV11-1,TRBJ2-7,TGTGCCAGCAGCCCCCGGGACCAAATCTACGAGCAGTACTTC,CASSPRDQIYEQYF
once,.,TRBV11-2,TRBJ2-1,TGTGCCAGCAGCTTTGTTCGCGGGTATGAGCAGTTCTTC,CASSFVRGYEQFF
.,.,TRBV4-1,TRBJ1-2,TGCGCCAGCAGCGACCCTACGGGGGTTTCGTATCTGAAGGGCTACACCTTC,CASSDPTGVSYLKGYTF
few,.,TRBV29-1,TRBJ2-3,TGCAGCGCCACAGGGCCCCCGCCTCTAGATACGCAGTATTTT,CSATGPPPLDTQYF
few,TRBD2,TRBV27,TRBJ2-6,TGTGCCAGCAGTAAAGGGGGACTAGTTTTCGGGGTCCTGACTTTC,CASSKGGLVFGVLTF
.,TRBD1,TRBV29-1,TRBJ1-2,TGCAGCGTTACGGGAGGGGGCCTTCTGGCCAGGAATGGCTACACCTTC,CSVTGGGLLARNGYTF
.,TRBD2,TRBV7-2,TRBJ2-3,TGTGCCAGCAGCTTAGTGACTAGCGGGAGTTTCAGCACAGATACGCAGTATTTT,CASSLVTSGSFSTDTQYF
.,TRBD2,TRBV7-2,TRBJ2-1,TGTGCCAGCAGCTCGGGACTACTCTACAATGAGCAGTTCTTC,CASSSGLLYNEQFF
.,.,TRBV28,TRBJ1-1,TGTGCCAGCAGTTTAATGGGGGCTCGGCCTGAAGCTTTCTTT,CASSLMGARPEAFF
.,TRBD2,TRBV15,TRBJ2-2,TGTGCCACCAGCAGAGCCCCTGGCGGGAGGGCCACCGGGGAGCTGTTTTTT,CATSRAPGGRATGELFF
.,TRBD1,TRBV29-1,TRBJ2-3,TGCAGCGTCCTGGGACAGTACACAGATACGCAGTATTTT,CSVLGQYTDTQYF
.,.,TRBV5-1,TRBJ2-7,TGCGCCAGCAGCTTGGCCCCAGGCTACGAGCAGTACTTC,CASSLAPGYEQYF
.,TRBD1,TRBV11-3,TRBJ2-1,TGTGCCAGCAGCCCCAGGGGGCTCAATGAGCAGTTCTTC,CASSPRGLNEQFF
.,TRBD2,TRBV2,TRBJ2-5,TGTGCCAGCAGCCGTAGCGGGATAGGGCAAGAGACCCAGTACTTC,CASSRSGIGQETQYF
.,.,TRBV7-3,TRBJ2-3,TGTGCCAGCAGCTTAAGTGCAGGGGTCCCAGATACGCAGTATTTT,CASSLSAGVPDTQYF
.,.,TRBV5-1,TRBJ1-3,TGCGCCAGCAGCTTGGCGGGGATTGGAAACACCATATATTTT,CASSLAGIGNTIYF
.,TRBD1,TRBV18,TRBJ1-6,TGTGCCAGCTCACCTCAGGAGACAGGGGGTAATTCACCCCTCCACTTT,CASSPQETGGNSPLHF
.,TRBD2,TRBV27,TRBJ2-7,TGTGCCAGCAGTTTAAAGGCGGGAGGGTACTACGAGCAGTACTTC,CASSLKAGGYYEQYF
.,TRBD2,TRBV5-1,TRBJ2-3,TGCGCCAGCAGCCGTAAACTAGCGGAGGGGGCAGATACGCAGTATTTT,CASSRKLAEGADTQYF
.,.,TRBV19,TRBJ1-3,TGTGCCAGTAGCGTAAGGTCTGGAAACACCATATATTTT,CASSVRSGNTIYF
.,.,TRBV6-5,TRBJ2-6,TGTGCCAGCAGTTCCCGGTATGCTGGGGCCAACGTCCTGACTTTC,CASSSRYAGANVLTF
.,.,TRBV5-6,TRBJ1-2,TGTGCCAGCAGCCTAGACAGACCTGGGGATGGCTACACCTTC,CASSLDRPGDGYTF
.,.,TRBV27,TRBJ2-7,TGTGCCAGCAGTTCCCCAGGCGGTAGTAAGAGCTACGAGCAGTACTTC,CASSSPGGSKSYEQYF
once,.,TRBV23-1,TRBJ2-3,TGCGCCAGCAGTCAATCCGCCGCGAAGGGGGTTAGCACAGATACGCAGTATTTT,CASSQSAAKGVSTDTQYF
many,.,TRBV2,TRBJ1-2,TGTGCCAGCAGTTTACAGAACACCTATGGCTACACCTTC,CASSLQNTYGYTF
once,TRBD1,TRBV28,TRBJ1-3,TGTGCCAGCAGTCTGACCGGGACAGGGGGCTTCTTATCGAACACCATATATTTT,CASSLTGTGGFLSNTIYF
.,.,TRBV7-2,TRBJ2-1,TGTGCCAGCAGCCTCGAAGGGAGCGGCGGGCTCCGGGGTGAGCAGTTCTTC,CASSLEGSGGLRGEQFF
.,.,TRBV5-6,TRBJ2-5,TGTGCCAGCAGCCGCGCCCTCCAGCCCCTAGAGACCCAGTACTTC,CASSRALQPLETQYF
.,.,TRBV9,TRBJ1-5,TGTGCCAGCAGGGTCTCCCATCAGCCCCAGCATTTT,CASRVSHQPQHF
.,TRBD2,TRBV9,TRBJ2-1,TGTGCCAGCAGCGTAGGCGCGGGAGAATACAATGAGCAGTTCTTC,CASSVGAGEYNEQFF
.,.,TRBV5-4,TRBJ2-5,TGTGCCAGCAGCTTGGGGGTAGCGGAGGACCAAGAGACCCAGTACTTC,CASSLGVAEDQETQYF
few,.,TRBV9,TRBJ2-2,TGTGCCAGCAGCGTAGAGGGGACCGCGGGGGAGCTGTTTTTT,CASSVEGTAGELFF
.,.,TRBV18,TRBJ2-1,TGTGCCAGCTCAGATTACAATGAGCAGTTCTTC,CASSDYNEQFF
.,TRBD1,TRBV5-1,TRBJ2-1,TGCGCCAGCAGCCCGGGGACAGCATCTACTTACAATGAGCAGTTCTTC,CASSPGTASTYNEQFF
.,.,TRBV11-1,TRBJ2-7,TGTGCCAGCAGCCCCGATATGACCGGGATTCCTTACGAGCAGTACTTC,CASSPDMTGIPYEQYF
.,.,TRBV7-2,TRBJ2-1,TGTGCCAGCAGCTCTAAGACTATCTTCAGCTCCTACAATGAGCAGTTCTTC,CASSSKTIFSSYNEQFF
.,.,TRBV28,TRBJ1-3,TGTGCCAGCAGTCCCTCCGGACAGTTACCCTCTGGAAACACCATATATTTT,CASSPSGQLPSGNTIYF